These T cell receptor beta chains were read from a single sample in a study of OX40 agonist ivuxolimab in advanced cancers. Only in-frame clones appear in the TCRdb table, and some are missing; sequencing was by immunoSEQ multiplex PCR. The repertoire holds some 59,000 clones, with 85% to 90% as singletons. This specimen consisted of CD4+ or CD8+ T cells sorted from blood, obtained in a trial of the OX40 agonist ivuxolimab. The origin of the receptors is an adult with an advanced solid tumor such as melanoma, head and neck, liver or kidney cancer. CDR3s include the opening cysteine and the closing phenylalanine or tryptophan. The order of the fields is J gene, clone size, V gene, D gene, CDR3 protein, CDR3 DNA. The D gene is left open where the match is weak. Size is omitted from some rows. Given values are once, few, many or a class for expanded clones.

TRBJ2-7 | NA | TRBV29-1 | NA | CSVVGLTDYEQYF | TGCAGCGTTGTGGGTCTGACAGACTACGAGCAGTACTTC
TRBJ1-1 | NA | TRBV29-1 | NA | CSASQGMNTEAFF | TGCAGCGCTTCACAGGGTATGAACACTGAAGCTTTCTTT
TRBJ2-7 | NA | TRBV7-2 | NA | CASSLGLGRYEQYF | TGTGCCAGCAGCTTAGGCTTGGGGCGATACGAGCAGTACTTC
TRBJ2-7 | NA | TRBV18 | TRBD2 | CASSPRVPAGDSYEQYF | TGTGCCAGCTCACCACGGGTCCCAGCGGGAGACTCCTACGAGCAGTACTTC
TRBJ2-3 | NA | TRBV9 | TRBD2 | CASSVATSGRVGTDTQYF | TGTGCCAGCAGCGTAGCCACTAGCGGGAGGGTAGGCACAGATACGCAGTATTTT
TRBJ2-5 | NA | TRBV18 | NA | CASSPSHDYRETQYF | TGTGCCAGCTCACCATCACATGATTATCGAGAGACCCAGTACTTC
TRBJ2-1 | NA | TRBV5-1 | NA | CASSSSGNEQFF | TGCGCCAGCAGCTCCAGCGGGAATGAGCAGTTCTTC
TRBJ2-3 | NA | TRBV5-1 | TRBD2 | CASSLGLPRDTQYF | TGCGCCAGCAGCCTGGGACTACCCAGGGATACGCAGTATTTT
TRBJ1-1 | NA | TRBV11-2 | NA | CASSLGPGYPGAFF | TGTGCCAGCAGCTTAGGTCCAGGGTACCCTGGGGCTTTCTTT
TRBJ2-3 | NA | TRBV5-1 | NA | CASSGGQRRGSDTQYF | TGCGCCAGCAGCGGTGGACAGAGGAGGGGTTCGGATACGCAGTATTTT
TRBJ2-7 | NA | TRBV18 | NA | CASSPGRGREQYF | TGTGCCAGCTCACCCGGCCGGGGGAGAGAGCAGTACTTC
TRBJ2-1 | NA | TRBV28 | NA | CASSLLSGGEFF | TGTGCCAGCAGTTTATTGTCGGGCGGAGAGTTCTTC
TRBJ2-5 | NA | TRBV5-5 | NA | CASGVRALETQYF | TGTGCCAGCGGGGTAAGGGCGTTGGAGACCCAGTACTTC
TRBJ1-5 | NA | TRBV28 | TRBD1 | CASSLPGGRNQPQHF | TGTGCCAGCAGTTTACCAGGGGGTAGAAATCAGCCCCAGCATTTT
TRBJ2-2 | NA | TRBV7-2 | NA | CASSLARGGAGELFF | TGTGCCAGCAGCTTAGCGAGGGGCGGGGCCGGGGAGCTGTTTTTT
TRBJ1-4 | few | TRBV19 | NA | CASAYITGTVINRNEKLFF | TGTGCCAGTGCCTATATTACCGGGACGGTGATTAATCGGAATGAAAAACTGTTTTTT
TRBJ2-3 | NA | TRBV6-5 | NA | CASSRRGPSTDTQYF | TGTGCCAGCAGCCGCCGGGGGCCTAGCACAGATACGCAGTATTTT
TRBJ1-3 | few | TRBV15 | TRBD1 | CATSTRSGTGGIPGNTIYF | TGTGCCACCAGCACCCGAAGTGGGACAGGGGGAATTCCTGGAAACACCATATATTTT
TRBJ2-7 | once | TRBV5-4 | NA | CASSFRADSYEQYF | TGTGCCAGCAGCTTCCGAGCGGACTCCTACGAGCAGTACTTC
TRBJ2-6 | NA | TRBV5-6 | NA | CASSRYSSGANVLTF | TGTGCCAGCAGCCGTTATAGCTCTGGGGCCAACGTCCTGACTTTC
TRBJ2-7 | few | TRBV5-8 | TRBD1 | CASRGTGGAYEQYF | TGTGCCAGCAGAGGGACAGGGGGGGCCTACGAGCAGTACTTC
TRBJ2-7 | NA | TRBV5-1 | TRBD1 | CASSVTGVPYEQYF | TGCGCCAGCAGCGTGACAGGGGTTCCCTACGAGCAGTACTTC
TRBJ2-5 | once | TRBV18 | NA | CASSPTGTRETQYF | TGTGCCAGCTCACCTACAGGGACTCGGGAGACCCAGTACTTC
TRBJ2-4 | NA | TRBV5-1 | TRBD1 | CASSLVTGGAKNIQYF | TGCGCCAGCAGCTTGGTTACAGGGGGCGCCAAAAACATTCAGTACTTC
TRBJ2-6 | NA | TRBV13 | TRBD2 | CASISWGGGPFSGANVLTF | TGTGCCAGCATCTCCTGGGGGGGAGGGCCCTTTTCAGGGGCCAACGTCCTGACTTTC
TRBJ2-1 | once | TRBV19 | TRBD2 | CASSTGLAGVEQFF | TGTGCCAGTAGTACCGGACTAGCGGGAGTTGAGCAGTTCTTC
TRBJ2-7 | NA | TRBV5-1 | TRBD2 | CASSLAFATSGRDYEQYF | TGCGCCAGCAGCTTGGCCTTTGCGACTAGCGGGAGAGACTACGAGCAGTACTTC
TRBJ1-2 | NA | TRBV6-5 | NA | CASRQAIRDGYTF | TGTGCCAGCAGACAGGCAATTAGAGATGGCTACACCTTC